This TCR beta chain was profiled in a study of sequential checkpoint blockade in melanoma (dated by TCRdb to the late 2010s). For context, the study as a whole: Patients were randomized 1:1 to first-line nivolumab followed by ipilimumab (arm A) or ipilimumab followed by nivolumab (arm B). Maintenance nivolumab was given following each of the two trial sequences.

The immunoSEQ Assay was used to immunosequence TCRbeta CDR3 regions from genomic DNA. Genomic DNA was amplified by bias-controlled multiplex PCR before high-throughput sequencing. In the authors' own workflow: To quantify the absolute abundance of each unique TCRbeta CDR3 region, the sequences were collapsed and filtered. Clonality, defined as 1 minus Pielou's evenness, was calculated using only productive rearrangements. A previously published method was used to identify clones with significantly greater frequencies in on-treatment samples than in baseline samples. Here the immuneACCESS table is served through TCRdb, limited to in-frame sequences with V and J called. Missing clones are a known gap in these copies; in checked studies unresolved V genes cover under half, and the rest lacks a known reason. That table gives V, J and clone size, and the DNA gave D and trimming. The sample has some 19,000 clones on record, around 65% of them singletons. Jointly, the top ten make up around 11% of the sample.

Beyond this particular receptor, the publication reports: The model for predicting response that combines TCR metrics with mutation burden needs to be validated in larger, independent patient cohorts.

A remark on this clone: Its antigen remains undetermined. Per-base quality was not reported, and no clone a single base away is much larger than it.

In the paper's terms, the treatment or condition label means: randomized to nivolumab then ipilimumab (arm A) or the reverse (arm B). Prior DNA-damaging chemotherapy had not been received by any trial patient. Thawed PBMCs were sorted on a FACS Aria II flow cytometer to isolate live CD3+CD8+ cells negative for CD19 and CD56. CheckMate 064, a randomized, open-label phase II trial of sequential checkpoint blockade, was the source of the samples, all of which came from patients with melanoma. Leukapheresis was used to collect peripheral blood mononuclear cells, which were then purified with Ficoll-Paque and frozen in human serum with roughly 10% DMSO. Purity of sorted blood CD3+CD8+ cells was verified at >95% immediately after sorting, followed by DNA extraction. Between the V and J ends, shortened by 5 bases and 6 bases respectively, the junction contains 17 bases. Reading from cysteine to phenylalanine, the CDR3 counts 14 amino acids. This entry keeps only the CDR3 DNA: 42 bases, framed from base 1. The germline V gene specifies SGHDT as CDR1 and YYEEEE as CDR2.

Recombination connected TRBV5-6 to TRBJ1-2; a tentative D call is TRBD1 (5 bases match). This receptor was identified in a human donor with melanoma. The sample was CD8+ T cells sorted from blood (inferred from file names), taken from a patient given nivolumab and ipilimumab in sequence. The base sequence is TGTGCCAGCAGTTTTTCGGGTCCGGGGGATGGCTACACCTTC. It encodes CASSFSGPGDGYTF. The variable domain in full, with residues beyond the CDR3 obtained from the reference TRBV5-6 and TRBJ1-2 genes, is DAGVTQSPTHLIKTRGQQVTLRCSPKSGHDTVSWYQQALGQGPQFIFQYYEEEERQRGNFPDRFSGHQFPNYSSELNVNALLLGDSALYLCASSFSGPGDGYTFGSGTRLTVV.